One and the same sample provided the 32 T cell receptor beta chains below, sequenced in a study of cytomegalovirus exposure and HLA in healthy donors. In the PCR, 60 Vbeta and 13 Jbeta primers were used. Profiling relied on immunoSEQ multiplex PCR, and the TCRdb table lists in-frame clones only, not all of them. The sample records over 100,000 clones, about two thirds being singletons. The sequencing input was PBMCs. Receptor source: a man aged 45 to 65 in good health and CMV-seropositive.

This clone was seen a handful of times. This chain joins TRBV7-3 and TRBJ2-7, with TRBD1 matching over 7 bases. CDR3 length: 15 residues. The germline V gene encodes CDR1 SGHTA and CDR2 FQGTGA. V lost 5 bases and J lost 0; bases outside the gene matches: 7. CDR3 in DNA: TGTGCCAGCAGCACACCGGGACAGCCCTCCTACGAGCAGTACTTC. It yields the protein CASSTPGQPSYEQYF.

The chain has TRBV6-6 and TRBJ1-2; 9 bases agree with TRBD1. V shed 3 bases, J shed 1 base, and the junction held 6 bases outside the gene matches. CDR1 and CDR2 (germline): MNHNY, SVGAGI (reference sequence). The CDR3 is made up of 16 amino acids. The DNA of the CDR3 is TGTGCCAGCAGTTATGACAGGGGGTCATTTAACTATGGCTACACCTTC. It codes for CASSYDRGSFNYGYTF.

This rearrangement joins TRBV9 to TRBJ1-2; unclear D gene. Germline V CDR1 and CDR2: SGDLS, YYNGEE. The V and J ends lost 3 bases and 0 bases respectively, with 15 bases between them. The CDR3 is made up of 16 amino acids. The CDR3, as DNA: TGTGCCAGCAGCGGAAACGACAAGAATACTAACTATGGCTACACCTTC. Translation gives CASSGNDKNTNYGYTF.

This clone was found once. The rearrangement uses TRBV27 and TRBJ2-7; a weak D match, TRBD2 (7 bases). V lost 3 bases and J lost 5, with 14 bases in between. The CDR3 totals 14 residues. Germline loops: CDR1 MNHEY, CDR2 SMNVEV (reference sequence). CDR3 amino acids: CASSFRGADHEQYF. The CDR3 DNA reads as TGTGCCAGCAGTTTTCGGGGGGCTGACCACGAGCAGTACTTC.

The rearrangement joins TRBV27 to TRBJ2-3; tentative D call: TRBD1 (5 bases). The germline V gene has CDR1 MNHEY and CDR2 SMNVEV (reference sequence). Between the trimmed V and J ends, which lost 0 bases and 8 bases, there was a span of 6 bases. The CDR3 consists of 12 residues. CDR3 DNA: TGTGCCAGCAGTTTATCAGGGGTTACGCAGTATTTT. This translates into CASSLSGVTQYF.

This sequence joins TRBV27 and TRBJ2-7; 9 bases align to TRBD2. J was trimmed by 3 bases and V by 0 bases; bases with no gene match: 9. The germline V gene encodes CDR1 MNHEY and CDR2 SMNVEV (reference sequence). This CDR3 has 17 amino acids. The CDR3 coding sequence is TGTGCCAGCAGTTTATCAGGAAGTGCGGGAGGGATCTACGAGCAGTACTTC. As protein: CASSLSGSAGGIYEQYF.

V and J are TRBV11-2 and TRBJ1-4; 9 positions match TRBD1. The CDR3 runs 14 residues. Germline V gene data show CDR1 as SGHAT and CDR2 as FQNNGV. The V and J ends lost 0 bases and 11 bases, in that order; junction bases with no gene match: 4. CDR3 region: CASSLERDRAKLFF. In nucleotides, the CDR3 is TGTGCCAGCAGCTTAGAAAGGGACAGGGCCAAACTGTTTTTT.

This clone has just a few counts. The V and J genes are TRBV2 and TRBJ2-1; D is undetermined. V was clipped by 7 bases and J by 8 bases, with 12 bases between them. The CDR3 is 12 amino acids. From germline, CDR1 is SNHLY and CDR2 FYNNEI. CDR3 region: CASKENVDEQFF. Here the CDR3 DNA reads TGTGCCAGCAAGGAGAACGTGGATGAGCAGTTCTTC.

J is TRBJ2-5 and V is TRBV4-1; possible D gene TRBD1, 5 bases. Trimming removed 1 base at V and 1 base at J, with 10 bases between. Looked up from germline, CDR1 is MGHRA and CDR2 is YSYEKL. This CDR3 comprises 15 residues. The CDR3 DNA reads TGCGCCAGCAGCCAAGTGGGGCGACCCCAAGAGACCCAGTACTTC. Protein product: CASSQVGRPQETQYF.

This clone was counted between two and nine times. CDR3 sequence reads: CATTRTGSYEQYF. CDR3 sequence (DNA): TGTGCCACAACCCGGACAGGTTCCTACGAGCAGTACTTC. The V gene is TRBV6-6, the J gene TRBJ2-7; 7 nucleotides align to TRBD1. With 10 bases clipped from V and 1 base from J, the junction kept 7 bases outside the gene matches. CDR1 and CDR2 from the germline V gene are MNHNY and SVGAGI (reference sequence). This CDR3 contains 13 residues.

The chain joins TRBV6-1 to TRBJ1-5; D gene uncertain. This CDR3 has 15 residues. V was pared by 3 bases and J by 3 bases, with 12 bases between. Germline V gene lookup returns CDR1 MNHNS and CDR2 SASEGT. As DNA, the CDR3 is TGTGCCAGCAGTGATGGTTCAGGATACAATCAGCCCCAGCATTTT. Encoded protein: CASSDGSGYNQPQHF.

For this clone: This CDR3 is also generated by other DNA sequences in the sample. This chain uses TRBV29-1 with TRBJ1-1; possibly TRBD1 for D (6 bases). This CDR3 region has 15 residues. CDR1 SQVTM and CDR2 ANQGSEA come from the germline V gene. Trimming took 2 bases from V and 2 from J, leaving 15 bases between them. CDR3 bases: TGCAGCGTTGAAATTTCAGGACAGAGAAACACTGAAGCTTTCTTT. This codes for CSVEISGQRNTEAFF.

The CDR3 reads CASSSWAVDGEQFF. CDR3 nucleotide sequence: TGTGCCAGCAGCTCTTGGGCCGTAGACGGTGAGCAGTTCTTC. The chain has TRBV5-8 and TRBJ2-1, with unresolved D. Trimming took 3 bases from V and 9 from J, leaving 16 bases between them. Germline V gene sequence: CDR1 SGHTS, CDR2 YDEGEE. The CDR3 totals 14 residues.

V usage is TRBV6-1 and J usage is TRBJ1-4, with D maybe TRBD1 (5 bases). The CDR3 sequence is 12 residues long. V lost 6 bases and J 4 bases, leaving 6 bases between the germline ends. Germline values: CDR1 MNHNS, CDR2 SASEGT. This CDR3 is CASRTVNEKLFF. The CDR3 coding sequence is TGTGCCAGCAGGACAGTTAATGAAAAACTGTTTTTT.

This chain connects TRBV7-9 to TRBJ2-7; D ambiguous. The germline V gene has CDR1 SEHNR and CDR2 FQNEAQ (reference sequence). CDR3 length equals 11 residues. Trimming stripped 2 bases from V and 5 bases from J, with 4 bases between. CDR3 DNA sequence: TGTGCCAGCAGCTTAATCGACGAGCAGTACTTC. Its protein product is CASSLIDEQYF.

The chain is built from TRBV5-1 and TRBJ2-7, with no clear D. The CDR3 covers 14 residues. Trimming took off 4 bases at V and 5 bases at J, with 16 bases between the two ends. The germline V gene encodes CDR1 SGHRS and CDR2 YFSETQ. The CDR3 here is CASSPAAPGHEQYF. For the CDR3, the DNA is TGCGCCAGCAGCCCGGCAGCCCCTGGGCACGAGCAGTACTTC.

The rearrangement links TRBV19 to TRBJ2-1; 8 bases are a match to TRBD1. The CDR3 is made up of 14 amino acids. Trimming took 2 bases from V and 10 from J; bases not matched to a gene: 7. Germline assignment: CDR1 LNHDA and CDR2 SQIVND (reference sequence). The CDR3: CASSIPGQGGEQFF. CDR3 DNA: TGTGCCAGTAGTATACCCGGACAGGGTGGCGAGCAGTTCTTC.

In its sample, this clone was seen a few times. The rearrangement links TRBV5-4 to TRBJ1-1; 7 bases line up with TRBD1. With 4 bases clipped from V and 1 base from J, the junction kept 4 bases outside the gene matches. The CDR3 is 14 amino acids. CDR1 is SGHNT and CDR2 is YYREEE in the germline V gene (reference sequence). CDR3 residues: CASSPGQQNTEAFF. CDR3 bases: TGTGCCAGCAGCCCGGGACAGCAGAACACTGAAGCTTTCTTT.

This chain links TRBV5-4 with TRBJ2-7; 7 bases map to TRBD2. The CDR3 runs to 15 residues. In germline, CDR1 is SGHNT, CDR2 YYREEE (reference sequence). With 2 bases clipped from V and 4 bases from J, the junction kept 9 bases outside the gene matches. The CDR3 here is CASSFGLAETYEQYF. CDR3 coding DNA: TGTGCCAGCAGCTTCGGGCTAGCGGAGACATACGAGCAGTACTTC.

The rearrangement joins TRBV29-1 to TRBJ2-4; D is uncertain. This CDR3 region has 15 residues. CDR1 SQVTM and CDR2 ANQGSEA come from the germline V gene. The V and J ends lost 1 base and 3 bases respectively, with 13 bases between them. The CDR3 sequence: CSVEVGLSGKNIQYF. The DNA of the CDR3 is TGCAGCGTTGAAGTGGGCCTATCTGGCAAAAACATTCAGTACTTC.

This clone came up once. The genes are TRBV5-6 and TRBJ1-2, with TRBD1 matching over 8 bases. Unmatched junction bases numbered 11, after V lost 1 base and J lost 0 bases. The CDR3 runs to 18 residues. Per the germline V gene, CDR1 is SGHDT and CDR2 is YYEEEE. CDR3 in DNA: TGTGCCAGCAGCTTGATTGGACAGGGAAAATATCCTAACTATGGCTACACCTTC. Its translation is CASSLIGQGKYPNYGYTF.

CDR3 protein: CASSHSNEKLFF. The DNA for the CDR3 is TGTGCCAGCTCCCACAGTAATGAAAAACTGTTTTTT. The rearrangement joins TRBV18 to TRBJ1-4; D remains ambiguous. V lost 6 bases and J lost 4, with 6 bases in between. The germline CDR1 and CDR2 sequences are KGHSH and LQKENI. The CDR3 runs to 12 residues.

This clone appeared once. An end of the junction differs from the germline gene, which may be a read error. The gene calls are TRBV7-9 and TRBJ1-1; the D is unclear. This CDR3 is 12 amino acids long. Germline assignment: CDR1 SEHNR and CDR2 FQNEAQ (reference sequence). CDR3 protein: CSSSLATGGAFF. CDR3 bases: TGTTCCAGCAGCTTAGCGACCGGCGGGGCTTTCTTT.

The V call is TRBV5-1, the J call TRBJ1-1; D is ambiguous. This CDR3 spans 14 amino acids. The V and J ends lost 0 bases and 6 bases respectively, with 12 bases between them. The germline V gene has CDR1 SGHRS and CDR2 YFSETQ. The CDR3 reads CASSLEVSRAEAFF. CDR3 DNA: TGCGCCAGCAGCTTGGAAGTATCGCGGGCTGAAGCTTTCTTT.

The chain employs TRBV2 and TRBJ1-2, with a possible D match to TRBD1 (5 bases). The CDR3 loop spans 13 amino acids. Germline CDR1 reads SNHLY; CDR2 reads FYNNEI. The V end was cut by 3 bases, the J end by 13 bases, with 18 bases between. CDR3 nucleotide sequence: TGTGCCAGCAGTGAGGAAATTCAGGGTTGGAGCACCTTC. This encodes CASSEEIQGWSTF.

This clone appeared a few times. The chain links TRBV5-1 to TRBJ1-1; the D is unclear. Looked up from germline, CDR1 is SGHRS and CDR2 is YFSETQ. This CDR3 has 11 residues. The ends were cut back, 2 bases at V and 11 bases at J, with 10 bases in the middle. The CDR3 loop reads CASSLMGRAFF. CDR3 nucleotide sequence: TGCGCCAGCAGCTTAATGGGCCGGGCTTTCTTT.

For this clone: Other nucleotide sequences in the sample specify the same CDR3. This sequence joins TRBV9 and TRBJ2-3; TRBD2 agrees at 7 bases. With V trimmed by 10 bases and J by 0 bases, 29 bases remained unmatched. Per the germline V gene, CDR1 is SGDLS and CDR2 is YYNGEE. The CDR3 sequence is 21 residues long. This CDR3 is CARKPGEGPSGYPTSTDTQYF. DNA of the CDR3: TGTGCCCGAAAACCCGGGGAGGGTCCCAGCGGGTACCCTACTAGCACAGATACGCAGTATTTT.

CDR3 DNA: TGCGCCAGCAGCTTACAGGGGGCACAAGAGACCCAGTACTTC. Its translation: CASSLQGAQETQYF. The J gene is TRBJ2-5, the V gene TRBV5-1; TRBD1 aligns across 9 bases. The length of the CDR3 is 14 residues. The V gene end was trimmed by 2 bases and the J gene end by 2 bases; junction bases not matched to a gene: 1. The germline CDR1 and CDR2 sequences are SGHRS and YFSETQ.

This sequence joins TRBV2 and TRBJ2-2; perhaps TRBD1 as D (6 bases). Trimming pared 5 bases from V and 6 bases from J, leaving 13 bases between. Germline V gene lookup returns CDR1 SNHLY and CDR2 FYNNEI. The CDR3 is made up of 14 amino acids. This CDR3 reads CASSIYREPGELFF. In DNA, the CDR3 is TGTGCCAGCAGTATATACAGGGAGCCCGGGGAGCTGTTTTTT.

J is TRBJ2-2 and V is TRBV11-3; tentative D call: TRBD1 (5 bases). V was clipped by 1 base and J by 0 bases, with 9 bases between them. The germline V gene encodes CDR1 SGHNT and CDR2 YENEEA. The CDR3 runs 16 residues. CDR3 coding DNA: TGTGCCAGCAGCTTAGGACAGCGAGCGAACACCGGGGAGCTGTTTTTT. Protein sequence: CASSLGQRANTGELFF.

The chain combines TRBV7-9 with TRBJ1-5; 7 nucleotides match TRBD1. The germline gives CDR1 SEHNR, CDR2 FQNEAQ (reference sequence). This CDR3 has 15 amino acids. V trimming: 0 bases; J trimming: 4 bases; junction bases outside the gene matches: 3. Here the CDR3 DNA reads TGTGCCAGCAGCTTAGCAGCAGGGGGAAATCAGCCCCAGCATTTT. Translation gives CASSLAAGGNQPQHF.

The V and J genes are TRBV6-5 and TRBJ2-2, with a tentative D call TRBD2 (6 bases). Trimming stripped 2 bases from V and 4 bases from J, with 8 bases between. The germline V gene has CDR1 MNHEY and CDR2 SVGAGI. The CDR3 spans 14 residues. The CDR3 protein is CASSYGGVTGELFF. The CDR3 bases are TGTGCCAGCAGTTACGGCGGGGTCACCGGGGAGCTGTTTTTT.